This T cell receptor (beta chain) was sequenced during a study of early T cells in non-severe SARS-CoV-2 infection. Across the whole study: Sequencing of unsorted whole blood was done on bulk RNA, leaving chains unpaired. The study's findings and limits: The matching step, a VDJdb search, favored anti-spike CD8 responses and missed private and CD4 specificities.

In the case of this clonotype: Its antigen is undetermined.

The protocol attached unique molecular identifiers to individual cDNA molecules. MiXCR, run by TCRdb on the 5' RACE reads, gives a single entry per CDR3 protein. The repertoire consists of approximately 58,000 distinct CDR3 sequences, with approximately 10% occurring once and the leading ten covering roughly a tenth. The receptor's source is an adult who was a healthcare worker with PCR-confirmed SARS-CoV-2 infection or an uninfected control (not recorded which). Sequencing was done on a sample of whole blood.

This chain's CDR3 is CASSPGTGTGYTF. The CDR3 DNA reads as TGTGCCAGTAGTCCCGGGACAGGGACGGGCTACACCTTC. The rearrangement joins TRBV19 to TRBJ1-2; 9 bases line up with TRBD1. V gave up 5 bases and J gave up 8 bases; unmatched junction bases: 6. Looked up from germline, CDR1 is LNHDA and CDR2 is SQIVND (reference sequence). The CDR3 spans 13 residues.